This T cell receptor (beta chain) was observed in a study of T cells in localized non-small cell lung cancer. Libraries were prepared by immunoSEQ multiplex PCR; TCRdb keeps only in-frame clonotypes and omits some of them. The sample holds under 15,000 clones, roughly 84% seen once. In germline, CDR1 is LNHNV, CDR2 YYDKDF (reference sequence). The CDR3 spans 15 residues. Trimming pared 3 bases from V and 4 bases from J, leaving 15 bases between. The rearrangement uses TRBV15 and TRBJ2-5, with D possibly being TRBD1 (5 bases). The source material was peripheral blood, sampled before any cancer treatment. The sequence derives from a male donor aged 60 or over with stage I squamous cell lung carcinoma. The DNA of the CDR3 is TGTGCCACCAGCAGTCGCTCAGGGTTAGGAGAGACCCAGTACTTC. Translating it yields CATSSRSGLGETQYF.